This T cell receptor beta chain was sequenced during a study of T-cell memory formation after mild COVID-19. Study in general: Most TCR clusters belonged to a single donor.

This clonotype occurred many times. Its antigen is unidentified. This CDR3 has 15 residues. Germline V gene data show CDR1 as MNHEY and CDR2 as SVGAGI. With 5 bases removed from V and 4 bases from J, the gap between germline ends came to 17 bases. Barcoded TCR alpha and TCR beta cDNA libraries with UMIs came from 5'RACE using constant-segment primers. TCRdb re-analysed the 5' RACE reads in MiXCR, keeping a single row per CDR3 protein. Of around 90,000 distinct CDR3 sequences listed, roughly 16% were seen once; the top ten hold around two fifths. Points from the study as a whole: Later expanders leaned toward CD4+, whereas clones contracting from day 15 to 85 were balanced CD4/CD8. Chiefly within CM and EM were the contracting CD4+ clones; CD8+ ones were within EMRA.

The sequence derives from a man aged 18 to 35 who had mild COVID-19 (a few samples of this study predate the infection). Cell type and time point are not known. The J gene is TRBJ1-2, the V gene TRBV6-5, with TRBD1 as a possible D gene (6 bases). Sequencing was carried out using PBMCs or a T cell subset sorted from them (not recorded which). CDR3 DNA: TGTGCCAGCAGTCCCCATGACAGGTTTCCCTATGGCTACACCTTC. Translating gives CASSPHDRFPYGYTF.